Each of the 16 T cell receptor beta chains below was sequenced from the same sample in a study of blood T cells in healthy people across ages. A second PCR of about 7 to 12 cycles used a sample-barcoded 5' primer and a J-beta primer mix. Using its own MiXCR run on the 5' RACE reads, TCRdb lists one record per CDR3 protein. The sample shows some 710,000 distinct CDR3 sequences, about 46% of them seen only once. Input material: blood. These receptor sequences come from an elderly man in good health.

Comments on this clonotype: A much bigger clone sits one base away, suggesting this may be a read error. The chain has TRBV28 and TRBJ2-1; 7 bases agree with TRBD2. The germline V gene has CDR1 MDHEN and CDR2 SYDVKM. Trimming cost V 5 bases and J 0 bases; bases outside gene matches: 7. The CDR3 is 16 amino acids. DNA of the CDR3: TGTGCCAGCAGTGATCGAGCGGGAAGCTCCTACAATGAGCAGTTCTTC. It codes for CASSDRAGSSYNEQFF.

Comments on this clonotype: This sequence may be a read error, since a much larger clone differs from it by one base. The V gene is TRBV7-2, the J gene TRBJ2-4; TRBD1 matches at 9 bases. Germline CDR1 is SGHTA and CDR2 is FQGNSA. The CDR3 covers 14 residues. The CDR3 is CASSEQGAQNIRYF. The DNA of the CDR3 is TGTGCCAGCAGCGAACAGGGGGCTCAAAACATTCGGTACTTC.

The chain is built from TRBV5-5 and TRBJ2-4, with D perhaps TRBD2 (6 bases). The J call is doubtful: the DNA matches TRBJ2-7 better. CDR1 SGHKS and CDR2 YYEKEE come from the germline V gene (reference sequence). This CDR3 region has 15 residues. DNA for the CDR3: TGTGCCAGCAGCTTCTCCCCGGGGGTTCGGGACGAGCAGTACTTC. It yields the protein CASSFSPGVRDEQYF.

This clonotype has only one observation. The V call is TRBV6-5, the J call TRBJ1-2; D is unclear. Germline V CDR1 and CDR2: MNHEY, SVGAGI. Trimming removed 0 bases at V and 0 bases at J, with 8 bases between. The CDR3 runs 15 residues. CDR3 residues: CASSYSIVPNYGYTF. The CDR3 DNA follows: TGTGCCAGCAGTTACTCGATTGTTCCTAACTATGGCTACACCTTC.

A word on this clonotype: At one end, the junction sequence differs from germline, possibly due to a read error. This sequence joins TRBV9 and TRBJ2-1, with 8 bases identical to TRBD2. The germline CDR1 and CDR2 sequences are SGDLS and YYNGEE. The CDR3 length is 18 residues. CDR3: CASNVAGVTSGSYNEQFF. As DNA, the CDR3 is TGTGCCAGCAACGTAGCAGGGGTTACTAGCGGCTCCTACAATGAGCAGTTCTTC. Combining the CDR3 with reference TRBV9 and TRBJ2-1 gives the whole variable domain DSGVTQTPKHLITATGQRVTLRCSPRSGDLSVYWYQQSLDQGLQFLIQYYNGEERAKGNILERFSAQQFPDLHSELNLSSLELGDSALYFCASNVAGVTSGSYNEQFFGPGTRLTVL.

This clonotype occurred a few times. The CDR3 region has the DNA TGTGCCAGCAGCGTAGGGCAGGGGGGCAGAGAGACCCAGTACTTC. Amino acid sequence: CASSVGQGGRETQYF. The chain carries TRBV9 and TRBJ2-5, with a weak D call TRBD1 (7 bases). CDR1 is SGDLS and CDR2 is YYNGEE in the germline V gene. Trimming shortened V by 0 bases and J by 4 bases, and 13 bases separated the two germline ends. The CDR3 has 15 residues.

V and J are TRBV21-1 and TRBJ2-5; the table's D call, TRBD2, has no DNA check behind it. Near its end, the DNA agrees better with TRBJ2-7, so the J call may be wrong. TRBV21-1 is given as a pseudogene. The CDR3 length is 14 residues. The CDR3 region is CASGMGLATYEQYF. The CDR3, as DNA: TGTGCCAGCGGCATGGGACTAGCGACCTACGAGCAGTACTTC.

This clonotype was seen at least ten times. This chain uses TRBV2 with TRBJ2-1; 10 nucleotides match TRBD2. V dropped 3 bases and J dropped 3; count of bases not matched to a gene: 5. Germline V gene sequence: CDR1 SNHLY, CDR2 FYNNEI. This CDR3 contains 16 residues. The DNA for the CDR3 is TGTGCCAGCAGTGACGTAGCGGGAGGCGACTACAATGAGCAGTTCTTC. It encodes CASSDVAGGDYNEQFF.

The V and J genes are TRBV20-1 and TRBJ1-4; possible D gene TRBD1, 6 bases. The V gene lost 1 base and the J gene lost 6 bases, with 15 bases spanning the gap. Germline values: CDR1 DFQATT, CDR2 SNEGSKA (reference sequence). The length of the CDR3 is 15 residues. This CDR3 reads CSARGRPRTDEKLFF. CDR3 bases: TGCAGTGCTAGAGGGCGGCCACGGACAGATGAAAAACTGTTTTTT.

This chain connects TRBV12-3 or TRBV12-4 to TRBJ1-6, with unresolved D. This CDR3 region has 13 residues. V was pared by 1 base and J by 6 bases, with 4 bases between. CDR3 sequence reads: CASSLGLNSPLHF. CDR3 DNA: TGTGCCAGCAGTTTAGGCCTTAATTCACCCCTCCACTTT.

J is TRBJ2-1 and V is TRBV14, with D perhaps TRBD1 or TRBD2 (5 bases each). Germline V gene lookup returns CDR1 SGHDN and CDR2 FVKESK. This CDR3 is built from 14 residues. Trimming removed 4 bases from V and 11 bases from J, with 18 bases in between. CDR3 sequence (DNA): TGTGCCAGCAGCCCGGGACCGATGAGGCCAAAGCAGTTCTTC. It is translated as CASSPGPMRPKQFF.

This chain uses TRBV25-1 with TRBJ2-5, with a tentative D call TRBD1 (5 bases). Trimming removed 4 bases from V and 5 bases from J, with 17 bases in between. CDR3 length: 15 amino acids. The V gene's germline CDR1 is MGHDK and CDR2 SYGVNS. The CDR3 loop reads CASSGTGQGWETQYF. DNA for the CDR3: TGTGCCAGCAGTGGAACGGGTCAGGGATGGGAGACCCAGTACTTC.

CDR3 amino acids: CASSPGPKGGTEQFF. The CDR3 DNA reads as TGTGCCAGCAGCCCGGGACCCAAGGGAGGAACTGAGCAGTTCTTC. The J gene is TRBJ2-1, the V gene TRBV7-7; D possibly corresponds to TRBD2 (6 bases). V lost 5 bases to trimming and J lost 9 bases, with 20 bases between them. The CDR3 consists of 15 residues. Germline-derived CDR1 and CDR2 are SSHAT and FNYEAQ (reference sequence). The full variable domain, completed using reference TRBV7-7 and TRBJ2-1, is GAGVSQSPRYKVTKRGQDVTLRCDPISSHATLYWYQQALGQGPEFLTYFNYEAQPDKSGLPSDRFSAERPEGSISTLTIQRTEQRDSAMYRCASSPGPKGGTEQFFGPGTRLTVL.

V gene TRBV9 combines with J gene TRBJ2-7; 11 bases are shared with TRBD2. This CDR3 spans 15 amino acids. The germline gives CDR1 SGDLS, CDR2 YYNGEE. V shed 0 bases and J 6 bases; nucleotides not matched to a gene: 5. This CDR3 is CASSVEVGLAGEQYF. The CDR3 DNA sequence: TGTGCCAGCAGCGTAGAGGTTGGACTAGCGGGCGAGCAGTACTTC.

This clonotype was detected only a few times. The V gene is TRBV4-2, the J gene TRBJ2-7, with a possible D match to TRBD2 (6 bases). Per germline, CDR1 LGHNA and CDR2 YNFKEQ. V shed 2 bases and J shed 7 bases, with 18 bases lying between them. The CDR3 is 15 amino acids. The CDR3 region has the DNA TGTGCCAGCAGCCAAAACACGGGACTCCTAGGTGAGCAGTACTTC. Protein product: CASSQNTGLLGEQYF.

This clonotype has only one observation. This chain connects TRBV10-3 to TRBJ2-5; D perhaps matches TRBD1 (6 bases). V was pared by 6 bases and J by 1 base, with 9 bases between. CDR1 is ENHRY, CDR2 SYGVKD, per germline. The CDR3 loop spans 13 amino acids. The CDR3 is CAISGQSQETQYF. The CDR3 DNA reads TGTGCCATCAGCGGACAGTCCCAAGAGACCCAGTACTTC.